The clone carrying this TCR beta chain was found a few times. This sample was taken from a study of T cells in Graves' hyperthyroidism and ophthalmopathy. Authors of the study amplified TCR beta CDR3 regions from RNA transcripts. First-round RT-PCR targeting the TCR CDR3 was performed with the HTBI primer set. Each CDR3 protein gets one entry after TCRdb re-called the multiplex PCR reads with MiXCR. The table has around 370,000 distinct CDR3 sequences, around a sixth seen once. The CDR3 contains 13 residues. Germline V CDR1 and CDR2: KGHDR, SFDVKD. The ends lost 5 bases at V and 5 bases at J; junction bases unmatched: 4.

Sequencing was done on a sample of blood. This clonotype originated in a man between 18 and 35 years old with Graves' ophthalmopathy. This rearrangement joins TRBV24-1 to TRBJ1-2; 7 nucleotides line up with TRBD1. The CDR3: CATSVEGAYGYTF. The DNA for the CDR3 is TGTGCCACCAGTGTCGAGGGGGCTTATGGCTACACCTTC.